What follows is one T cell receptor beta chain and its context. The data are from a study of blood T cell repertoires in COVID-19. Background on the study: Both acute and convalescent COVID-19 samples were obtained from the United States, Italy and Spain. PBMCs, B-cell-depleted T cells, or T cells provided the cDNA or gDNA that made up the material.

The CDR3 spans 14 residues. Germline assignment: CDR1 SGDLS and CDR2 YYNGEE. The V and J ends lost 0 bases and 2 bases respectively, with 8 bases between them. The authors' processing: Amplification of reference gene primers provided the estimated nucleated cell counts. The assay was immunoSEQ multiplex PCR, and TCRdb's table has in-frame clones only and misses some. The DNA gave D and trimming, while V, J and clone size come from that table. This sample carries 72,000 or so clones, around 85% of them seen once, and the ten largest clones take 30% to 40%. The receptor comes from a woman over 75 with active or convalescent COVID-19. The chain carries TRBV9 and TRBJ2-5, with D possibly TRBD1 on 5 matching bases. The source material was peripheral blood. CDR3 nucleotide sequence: TGTGCCAGCAGCGTAGTTTCAGGGCAAGAGACCCAGTACTTC. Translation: CASSVVSGQETQYF.